The next 10 T cell receptor beta chains were all read from a single sample in a study of long-term antiretroviral therapy in people with HIV. Sequencing used immunoSEQ v3.0 at survey level. Assay: immunoSEQ multiplex PCR; the TCRdb copy retains only in-frame clones and omits some. The table shows roughly 29,000 clones, with around 96% occurring only once. The sequencing used unsorted PBMCs, collected 6 to 6.5 years after starting antiretroviral therapy. The receptors shown here come from a man aged 30 to 45 with HIV.

The chain couples TRBV27 to TRBJ2-5; either TRBD1 or TRBD2 may supply D (5 bases each). The CDR3 extends over 13 amino acids. V lost 0 bases, J lost 7 bases, and 9 bases lay in between. Germline-derived CDR1 and CDR2 are MNHEY and SMNVEV (reference sequence). The CDR3 reads CASSLSGDATQYF. In nucleotides, the CDR3 is TGTGCCAGCAGTTTATCGGGGGACGCGACCCAGTACTTC.

CDR3 residues: CAVGLAGVDNEQFF. In DNA form, the CDR3 reads TGTGCCGTCGGACTAGCGGGGGTTGACAATGAGCAGTTCTTC. J is TRBJ2-1 and V is TRBV10-3; 13 bases fit TRBD2. The germline V gene has CDR1 ENHRY and CDR2 SYGVKD. J lost 5 bases, V lost 11 bases, and 6 bases had no gene match. The CDR3 length is 14 residues.

This chain links TRBV30 with TRBJ2-1; TRBD2 agrees at 11 bases. There are 14 residues in the CDR3. Unmatched junction bases numbered 6, after V lost 3 bases and J lost 8 bases. Germline CDR1 is GTSNPN and CDR2 is SVGIG (reference sequence). The CDR3, as DNA: TGTGCCTGGAGGACTAGCGGGAAGGCGGATGAGCAGTTCTTC. This gives the protein CAWRTSGKADEQFF.

The rearrangement uses TRBV6-1 and TRBJ1-2; D call uncertain. The CDR3 sequence is 15 residues long. The V and J ends lost 4 bases and 3 bases respectively, with 15 bases between them. Looked up from germline, CDR1 is MNHNS and CDR2 is SASEGT. The CDR3 DNA is TGTGCCAGCAGTGGTCCCGGAGGGAGGTACTATGGCTACACCTTC. This translates into CASSGPGGRYYGYTF.

This chain joins TRBV13 and TRBJ1-5; D is uncertain. The germline V gene encodes CDR1 PRHDT and CDR2 FYEKMQ (reference sequence). Between the trimmed V and J ends, which lost 0 bases and 9 bases, there was a span of 6 bases. The CDR3 is made up of 12 amino acids. CDR3 loop: CASSLGIRPQHF. The CDR3 region has the DNA TGTGCCAGCAGCTTAGGAATCCGGCCCCAGCATTTT.

This rearrangement joins TRBV7-9 to TRBJ2-7; 9 nucleotides agree with TRBD2. The CDR3 sequence is 13 residues long. Looked up from germline, CDR1 is SEHNR and CDR2 is FQNEAQ (reference sequence). Trimming at V came to 7 bases and at J to 6 bases, leaving 7 bases not matched to a gene. CDR3: CASTLLAGVEQYF. The CDR3, as DNA: TGTGCCAGCACCCTCTTAGCGGGGGTCGAGCAGTACTTC.

The sample holds one count of this clone. This chain connects TRBV28 to TRBJ2-2; D gene uncertain. Germline CDR1 is MDHEN and CDR2 is SYDVKM. The CDR3 spans 14 residues. The germline V and J ends were trimmed by 7 bases and 0 bases, with 9 bases remaining between them. CDR3 sequence (DNA): TGTGCCAGCATCCCTGCGGCGAACACCGGGGAGCTGTTTTTT. Encoded protein: CASIPAANTGELFF. The full variable domain, rest sourced from reference TRBV28 and TRBJ2-2, is DVKVTQSSRYLVKRTGEKVFLECVQDMDHENMFWYRQDPGLGLRLIYFSYDVKMKEKGDIPEGYSVSREKKERFSLILESASTNQTSMYLCASIPAANTGELFFGEGSRLTVL.

The V call is TRBV18, the J call TRBJ2-6; D unresolved. Germline CDR1 KGHSH, CDR2 LQKENI. The germline V and J ends were trimmed by 3 bases and 0 bases, with 6 bases remaining between them. The CDR3 covers 15 residues. This CDR3 is CASSPGYSGANVLTF. The CDR3 nucleotides are TGTGCCAGCTCACCGGGGTACTCTGGGGCCAACGTCCTGACTTTC.

The chain joins TRBV5-1 to TRBJ1-1; 9 nucleotides agree with TRBD1. Germline V CDR1 and CDR2: SGHRS, YFSETQ. After removal of 4 bases from V and 3 bases from J, the junction contained 10 bases not matched to a gene. This CDR3 is built from 16 residues. CDR3 nucleotide sequence: TGCGCCAGCAGCCAAGGGACAGGGTATGACGACACTGAAGCTTTCTTT. This encodes CASSQGTGYDDTEAFF.

The chain joins TRBV28 to TRBJ2-4, with 8 positions matching TRBD1. CDR3 size: 15 residues. Unmatched junction bases numbered 10, after V lost 5 bases and J lost 7 bases. Germline-derived CDR1 and CDR2 are MDHEN and SYDVKM. CDR3 amino acids: CASSLWTGKVNIQYF. CDR3 coding DNA: TGTGCCAGCAGTCTTTGGACAGGGAAGGTGAACATTCAGTACTTC.